The 28 T cell receptor beta chains given below trace back to one sample, sequenced in a study of T cells in Graves' hyperthyroidism and ophthalmopathy. The TCR beta CDR3 regions underwent amplification using RNA transcripts as the source. Primed by the HTBI set, a first-round RT-PCR was run on the TCR CDR3. TCRdb re-called the multiplex PCR reads through MiXCR, storing one row per CDR3 protein. The top ten hold around a fifth of the sample, which has 400,000 or so distinct CDR3 sequences, 14% seen once. The specimen was blood. The receptor set was obtained from a woman aged 25 to 45 with Graves' ophthalmopathy.

This clonotype came up a few times. The rearrangement joins TRBV19 to TRBJ2-5; perhaps TRBD2 as D (5 bases). The V end lost 1 base, the J end lost 4 bases, and 10 bases lay between the germline ends. Germline assignment: CDR1 LNHDA and CDR2 SQIVND (reference sequence). The CDR3 spans 14 residues. This CDR3 is CASSIVGERETQYF. In DNA form, the CDR3 reads TGTGCCAGTAGTATAGTCGGGGAGAGAGAGACCCAGTACTTC.

This clonotype has ten or more counts. V and J are TRBV20-1 and TRBJ1-6; 7 positions match TRBD1. This CDR3 comprises 17 residues. Trimming at V came to 0 bases and at J to 7 bases, leaving 12 bases not matched to a gene. Germline V gene data show CDR1 as DFQATT and CDR2 as SNEGSKA (reference sequence). CDR3: CSARDLLRGTANSPLHF. The CDR3 DNA is TGCAGTGCTAGAGATTTGCTCAGGGGGACGGCCAATTCACCCCTCCACTTT.

This clonotype was observed many times. The rearrangement joins TRBV18 to TRBJ2-7, with D perhaps TRBD2 (6 bases). Germline CDR1 KGHSH, CDR2 LQKENI. V gave up 5 bases and J gave up 3 bases, with 14 bases separating them. The CDR3 spans 14 residues. CDR3 in amino acids: CASSDGSRVYEQYF. The CDR3 DNA reads TGTGCCAGCTCAGACGGGAGCAGGGTCTACGAGCAGTACTTC. The variable domain in full, with the rest retrieved from reference TRBV18 and TRBJ2-7, is NAGVMQNPRHLVRRRGQEARLRCSPMKGHSHVYWYRQLPEEGLKFMVYLQKENIIDESGMPKERFSAEFPKEGPSILRIQQVVRGDSAAYFCASSDGSRVYEQYFGPGTRLTVT.

This clonotype was counted a single time. A much larger clone sits a single nucleotide away, making a read error possible. This rearrangement joins TRBV5-1 to TRBJ2-7; TRBD1 aligns across 8 bases. This CDR3 has 14 residues. CDR1 and CDR2 (germline): SGHRS, YFSETQ. Losses at the gene ends were 5 bases for V and 3 bases for J; bases not matched to a gene: 7. CDR3 in DNA: TGCGCCAGCAGAGGTAGGACAGGGTACTACGAGCAGTACTTC. Amino acids: CASRGRTGYYEQYF.

The chain uses TRBV4-1 and TRBJ2-5; D unclear. The CDR3 is 17 amino acids. Germline lookup yields CDR1 MGHRA and CDR2 YSYEKL. V lost 0 bases and J 6 bases, leaving 20 bases between the germline ends. This chain's CDR3 is CASSQEGKGSQYKTQYF. CDR3 sequence (DNA): TGCGCCAGCAGCCAAGAAGGAAAGGGATCTCAGTATAAGACCCAGTACTTC.

This clonotype was counted between two and nine times. V gene TRBV12-3 or TRBV12-4 combines with J gene TRBJ2-2, with 9 positions matching TRBD2. The trim removed 3 bases at V and 4 bases at J, leaving 6 bases unmatched. This CDR3 comprises 16 residues. Here the CDR3 DNA reads TGTGCCAGCAGTTTTGCGGGGGGGCGGAGCACCGGGGAGCTGTTTTTT. The encoded protein is CASSFAGGRSTGELFF.

Many counts were recorded for this clonotype. J is TRBJ2-3 and V is TRBV11-2, with 9 bases identical to TRBD1. J lost 3 bases, V lost 10 bases, and 8 bases had no gene match. Germline CDR1 reads SGHAT; CDR2 reads FQNNGV. This CDR3 has 14 residues. The DNA for the CDR3 is TGTGCCACTACCGGGACAGGGTTAACAGATACGCAGTATTTT. The encoded protein is CATTGTGLTDTQYF.

This clonotype occurred many times. CDR3 loop: CASSLTVGEQYF. The CDR3 region has the DNA TGTGCCAGCAGTCTCACAGTGGGAGAGCAGTACTTC. The gene calls are TRBV12-3 or TRBV12-4 and TRBJ2-7; no clear D. This CDR3 is built from 12 residues. Trimming cost V 5 bases and J 7 bases, with 12 bases left between them.

This clonotype was counted ten times or more. V gene TRBV4-1 combines with J gene TRBJ1-2; perhaps TRBD1 as D (5 bases). The V end was cut by 1 base, the J end by 3 bases, with 9 bases between. Germline V gives CDR1 MGHRA, CDR2 YSYEKL. This CDR3 contains 14 residues. CDR3 amino acids: CASSQGVQDYGYTF. The CDR3 DNA reads as TGCGCCAGCAGCCAAGGGGTACAGGACTATGGCTACACCTTC.

This clonotype was detected only a few times. Since a much larger clone is just one base distant, this may be a read error. The V and J genes are TRBV20-1 and TRBJ2-5; 8 bases are shared with TRBD2. This CDR3 is built from 14 residues. Germline V gene sequence: CDR1 DFQATT, CDR2 SNEGSKA (reference sequence). Trimming removed 3 bases from V and 6 bases from J; junction bases left unmatched: 9. The DNA for the CDR3 is TGCAGTGCTAGTTTAGCGGGGATTCAAAAGACCCAGTACTTC. Protein sequence: CSASLAGIQKTQYF.

This clonotype was counted at least ten times. The genes are TRBV27 and TRBJ1-2, with unresolved D. V lost 5 bases to trimming and J lost 8 bases, with 15 bases between them. This CDR3 comprises 13 residues. The germline V gene has CDR1 MNHEY and CDR2 SMNVEV (reference sequence). CDR3 sequence reads: CASSPEPGLGYTF. As DNA, the CDR3 is TGTGCCAGCAGTCCCGAGCCCGGACTCGGCTACACCTTC.

This clonotype was seen many times. The chain carries TRBV6-1 and TRBJ2-1; maybe TRBD2 (5 bases). Germline CDR1 reads MNHNS; CDR2 reads SASEGT. The ends were cut back, 5 bases at V and 9 bases at J, with 17 bases in the middle. The length of the CDR3 is 14 residues. CDR3 DNA sequence: TGTGCCAGCAGTTTGTCCACGGCGGGTTTTGAGCAGTTCTTC. Encoded protein: CASSLSTAGFEQFF.

The table lists this clonotype with many counts. The chain recombines TRBV4-2 with TRBJ1-5; 8 bases map to TRBD1. The germline gives CDR1 LGHNA, CDR2 YNFKEQ. V dropped 0 bases and J dropped 4; count of bases not matched to a gene: 8. CDR3 length equals 17 residues. The CDR3 is CASSQDQAGTGNQPQHF. The CDR3 coding sequence is TGTGCCAGCAGCCAAGATCAAGCCGGGACAGGAAATCAGCCCCAGCATTTT.

This clonotype was detected ten times or more. The chain has TRBV5-5 and TRBJ1-5; no firm D call. The germline CDR1 and CDR2 sequences are SGHKS and YYEKEE (reference sequence). V lost 1 base to trimming and J lost 6 bases, with 14 bases between them. The CDR3 spans 15 residues. Here the CDR3 DNA reads TGTGCCAGCAGCTTGTCTGGGCCAATGGGTCAGCCCCAGCATTTT. It encodes CASSLSGPMGQPQHF.

The chain employs TRBV6-1 and TRBJ2-7, with a tentative D call TRBD1 (6 bases). V gave up 0 bases and J gave up 2 bases, with 20 bases separating them. CDR1 is MNHNS and CDR2 is SASEGT in the germline V gene. This CDR3 is 18 amino acids long. The CDR3, as DNA: TGTGCCAGCAGTGAAGCGCTCCTCGGACAGTTCTCTACCTACGAGCAGTACTTC. This codes for CASSEALLGQFSTYEQYF.

This clonotype was counted ten times or more. The chain recombines TRBV7-2 with TRBJ2-3; tentatively, D is TRBD2 (6 bases). V lost 1 base to trimming and J lost 0 bases, with 11 bases between them. Germline V gives CDR1 SGHTA, CDR2 FQGNSA. The CDR3 consists of 16 residues. Here the CDR3 reads CASSLVGLESTDTQYF. The CDR3 DNA reads as TGTGCCAGCAGCTTAGTGGGACTCGAAAGCACAGATACGCAGTATTTT.

This clonotype appeared a few times. The rearrangement links TRBV7-6 to TRBJ1-6, with D perhaps TRBD1 (6 bases). The CDR3 has 16 amino acids. V lost 1 base, J lost 4 bases, and 11 bases lay in between. Germline-derived CDR1 and CDR2 are SGHVS and FNYEAQ. The DNA of the CDR3 is TGTGCCAGCAGCTTAGGGACAGAGATTTATAATTCACCCCTCCACTTT. This sequence encodes CASSLGTEIYNSPLHF.

The chain employs TRBV7-2 and TRBJ1-3, with D perhaps TRBD1 (5 bases). The V and J ends lost 6 bases and 0 bases respectively, with 15 bases between them. Germline V gene data show CDR1 as SGHTA and CDR2 as FQGNSA. This CDR3 is built from 16 residues. CDR3 amino acids: CASRVTGDLSGNTIYF. CDR3 DNA: TGTGCCAGCAGGGTAACGGGGGATCTCTCTGGAAACACCATATATTTT.

The chain has TRBV6-2 or TRBV6-3 and TRBJ1-1, with a possible D match to TRBD1 (5 bases). CDR1 MNHEY and CDR2 SVGEGT come from the germline V gene. This CDR3 is built from 14 residues. V lost 2 bases and J lost 1, with 8 bases in between. DNA of the CDR3: TGTGCCAGCAGTTACCAGGGTAGGAACACTGAAGCTTTCTTT. It specifies CASSYQGRNTEAFF.

This chain links TRBV9 with TRBJ2-6, with D possibly TRBD1 on 5 matching bases. Germline lookup yields CDR1 SGDLS and CDR2 YYNGEE. The CDR3 extends over 17 amino acids. V was pared by 0 bases and J by 0 bases, with 10 bases between. Here the CDR3 DNA reads TGTGCCAGCAGCGTAGCACACAGGAGCTCTGGGGCCAACGTCCTGACTTTC. It translates to CASSVAHRSSGANVLTF.

This clonotype occurred many times. The chain carries TRBV3-1 and TRBJ2-7, with unresolved D. Trimming left V 0 bases short and J 2 bases short, with 8 bases between. The CDR3 has 14 residues. CDR1 LGHDT and CDR2 YNNKEL come from the germline V gene (reference sequence). CDR3 region: CASSQDRPPYEQYF. CDR3 coding DNA: TGTGCCAGCAGCCAAGATAGGCCGCCCTACGAGCAGTACTTC.

This clonotype showed up many times. V is TRBV29-1 and J is TRBJ2-7; no definite D call. Germline CDR1 reads SQVTM; CDR2 reads ANQGSEA. The CDR3 has 12 residues. V was trimmed by 4 bases and J by 3 bases, leaving 10 bases between them. The CDR3 loop is CSVGTAYYEQYF. DNA for the CDR3: TGCAGCGTTGGCACAGCCTACTACGAGCAGTACTTC.

This clonotype has a count of ten or more. The V and J genes are TRBV30 and TRBJ1-6; 9 bases fit TRBD1. CDR1 GTSNPN and CDR2 SVGIG come from the germline V gene (reference sequence). The J segment lost 13 bases and the V segment lost 2 bases, leaving 9 bases of the junction unmatched. CDR3 size: 14 residues. The CDR3 loop reads CAWSPSGQGMPLHF. The CDR3 DNA reads TGTGCCTGGAGTCCTTCTGGACAGGGGATGCCCCTCCACTTT.

This clonotype showed up many times. The chain has TRBV20-1 and TRBJ1-5; D possibly corresponds to TRBD1 (5 bases). The CDR3 is 15 amino acids. V lost 3 bases and J lost 6, with 18 bases in between. In germline, CDR1 is DFQATT, CDR2 SNEGSKA (reference sequence). The chain's CDR3 is CSARVEEQRGQPQHF. In nucleotides, the CDR3 is TGCAGTGCTAGGGTTGAGGAACAGAGGGGTCAGCCCCAGCATTTT.

This clonotype was detected many times. The chain employs TRBV2 and TRBJ2-7; maybe TRBD2 (6 bases). This CDR3 is 13 amino acids long. The V end was cut by 7 bases, the J end by 2 bases, with 12 bases between. Germline-derived CDR1 and CDR2 are SNHLY and FYNNEI. The CDR3 DNA sequence: TGTGCCAGCAAGAAGCGGGCCGCCTACGAGCAGTACTTC. It yields the protein CASKKRAAYEQYF.

This sequence joins TRBV5-4 and TRBJ2-4, with a weak D call TRBD1 (5 bases). The CDR3 has 13 amino acids. In germline, CDR1 is SGHNT, CDR2 YYREEE (reference sequence). Trimming removed 1 base at V and 5 bases at J, with 7 bases between. The CDR3 is CASSLKGENIQYF. CDR3 bases: TGTGCCAGCAGCTTGAAAGGGGAAAACATTCAGTACTTC. Variable domain in full (rest from reference TRBV5-4 and TRBJ2-4): ETGVTQSPTHLIKTRGQQVTLRCSSQSGHNTVSWYQQALGQGPQFIFQYYREEENGRGNFPPRFSGLQFPNYSSELNVNALELDDSALYLCASSLKGENIQYFGAGTRLSVL.

The J gene is TRBJ1-5, the V gene TRBV28, with 7 bases that match TRBD1. Germline CDR1 reads MDHEN; CDR2 reads SYDVKM. The CDR3 extends over 17 amino acids. The V segment lost 10 bases and the J segment 0 bases; nucleotides outside the gene matches: 15. The CDR3 loop is CATTKGAEEYSNQPQHF. As DNA, the CDR3 is TGTGCCACCACCAAGGGGGCGGAGGAATATAGCAATCAGCCCCAGCATTTT.

This chain joins TRBV9 and TRBJ1-5, with D perhaps TRBD1 (5 bases). Germline CDR1 SGDLS, CDR2 YYNGEE. The CDR3 is made up of 14 amino acids. The V end was cut by 4 bases, the J end by 5 bases, with 13 bases between. The CDR3 nucleotides are TGTGCCAGCAGCCCTACCGGGGGGGATCAGCCCCAGCATTTT. Its protein product is CASSPTGGDQPQHF.